These 22 T cell receptor beta chains originate from one sample sequenced in a study of kidney transplant recipient with SARS-CoV-2 infection. TCRdb passed the reads through MiXCR, listing each CDR3 protein once. The data contain roughly 250,000 distinct CDR3 sequences, about 30% of them singletons. Sequencing used a blood sample, obtained at baseline and on day 111 from a kidney transplant recipient. The receptor source for this set is a young adult male patient who had COVID-19 and was a kidney transplant recipient. Some of the T cells might come from the graft donor.

To note about this clonotype: A read error may explain this, as a much larger clone is one base away. This sequence joins TRBV4-1 and TRBJ1-3; no clear D. V dropped 0 bases and J dropped 2 bases, with 11 bases sitting between them. The CDR3 has 16 amino acids. Looked up from germline, CDR1 is MGHRA and CDR2 is YSYEKL. The CDR3 nucleotides read TGCGCCAGCAGCCAAGAAATAGAAATCCCTGGAAACACCATATATTTT. This gives the protein CASSQEIEIPGNTIYF.

There are many counts of this clonotype. This rearrangement joins TRBV28 to TRBJ2-1; 8 nucleotides match TRBD2. V lost 4 bases to trimming and J lost 2 bases; unmatched junction nucleotides: 4. CDR3 length equals 15 residues. Germline values: CDR1 MDHEN, CDR2 SYDVKM. The CDR3 protein is CASSSAGEPYNEQFF. The CDR3 DNA reads TGTGCCAGCAGTTCAGCGGGAGAACCCTACAATGAGCAGTTCTTC.

This clonotype appeared many times. This chain joins TRBV6-6 and TRBJ1-5; D uncertain. Germline CDR1 reads MNHNY; CDR2 reads SVGAGI (reference sequence). Trimming took off 0 bases at V and 2 bases at J, with 8 bases between the two ends. The CDR3 totals 15 residues. The CDR3 region has the DNA TGTGCCAGCAGTTACTCGTTAGCTGGCAATCAGCCCCAGCATTTT. Translating it yields CASSYSLAGNQPQHF.

By frequency in the sample, this clonotype is large. A junction end diverges from the germline sequence, so it may reflect a read error. The chain's CDR3 is CASSQDMNTEAFF. The DNA for the CDR3 is TGCGCCAGCAGCCAAGACATGAACACTGAAGCTTTCTTT. The chain is built from TRBV4-2 and TRBJ1-1; D ambiguous. The CDR3 consists of 13 residues. Germline V gene lookup returns CDR1 LGHNA and CDR2 YNFKEQ.

This clonotype was found many times. This chain connects TRBV7-9 to TRBJ1-2; no clear D gene. V was clipped by 1 base and J by 7 bases, with 13 bases between them. Germline V CDR1 and CDR2: SEHNR, FQNEAQ (reference sequence). The CDR3 loop spans 14 amino acids. In nucleotides, the CDR3 is TGTGCCAGCAGCTTAGTCGGGGAGGGAGGTGGCTACACCTTC. Its translation is CASSLVGEGGGYTF.

As regards this clonotype: A read error is possible here, since a much larger clone lies one base away. J is TRBJ2-1 and V is TRBV19; no clear D. The CDR3 length is 14 residues. CDR1 is LNHDA and CDR2 is SQIVND in the germline V gene (reference sequence). Trimming removed 7 bases from V and 12 bases from J, with 22 bases in between. CDR3 residues: CASTQKIGKSGQFF. DNA for the CDR3: TGTGCCAGTACTCAAAAAATAGGGAAAAGTGGGCAGTTCTTC.

This clonotype was counted ten times or more. This sequence joins TRBV15 and TRBJ1-1, with D unclear. This CDR3 spans 13 amino acids. Per germline, CDR1 LNHNV and CDR2 YYDKDF (reference sequence). Trimming pared 1 base from V and 8 bases from J, leaving 11 bases between. The CDR3: CATSRGQTEEAFF. The DNA of the CDR3 is TGTGCCACCAGCAGAGGACAAACAGAAGAAGCTTTCTTT.

The sample holds many counts of this clonotype. The chain uses TRBV7-7 and TRBJ1-4; no clear D gene. This CDR3 has 13 residues. The V and J ends lost 5 bases and 6 bases respectively, with 10 bases between them. CDR1 SSHAT and CDR2 FNYEAQ come from the germline V gene (reference sequence). The CDR3 nucleotides read TGTGCCAGCAGCACCCGGACGGATGAAAAACTGTTTTTT. Translated, it gives CASSTRTDEKLFF.

In its sample, this clonotype was seen many times. The chain carries TRBV5-6 and TRBJ1-1; TRBD1 aligns across 7 bases. The CDR3 runs 15 residues. Trimming cost V 4 bases and J 3 bases; bases outside gene matches: 9. Looked up from germline, CDR1 is SGHDT and CDR2 is YYEEEE. CDR3: CASSPDRVLYTEAFF. The CDR3 nucleotides are TGTGCCAGCAGCCCCGACAGGGTTCTGTACACTGAAGCTTTCTTT.

This clonotype was observed many times. The V gene is TRBV6-1, the J gene TRBJ1-1; D gene unclear. The length of the CDR3 is 16 residues. Trimming removed 2 bases from V and 5 bases from J, with 18 bases in between. Germline V CDR1 and CDR2: MNHNS, SASEGT. CDR3 DNA: TGTGCCAGCAGTGAAATGAGGGTTGGAGGAGGGACTGAAGCTTTCTTT. Encoded protein: CASSEMRVGGGTEAFF.

The sample holds many counts of this clonotype. The chain combines TRBV13 with TRBJ2-3; 7 nucleotides line up with TRBD2. The CDR3 is 18 residues long. After removal of 2 bases from V and 5 bases from J, the junction contained 16 bases not matched to a gene. Germline-derived CDR1 and CDR2 are PRHDT and FYEKMQ (reference sequence). DNA of the CDR3: TGTGCCAGCAGCTTAAACGGTGGTATGGGAGGGCCGATAGATACGCAGTATTTT. Translating gives CASSLNGGMGGPIDTQYF.

Points on this clonotype: This may stem from a read error, because a much larger clone lies one nucleotide away. The chain has TRBV5-5 and TRBJ2-4; D is ambiguous. This CDR3 contains 13 residues. Looked up from germline, CDR1 is SGHKS and CDR2 is YYEKEE (reference sequence). CDR3 in amino acids: CASERTGNYGYAF. CDR3 in DNA: TGTGCCAGCGAGCGCACTGGGAACTATGGCTACGCCTTC.

Details on this clonotype: It may be a read error: a sequence one base away is much more abundant. This rearrangement joins TRBV5-1 to TRBJ1-2; no definite D call. There are 16 residues in the CDR3. Germline V CDR1 and CDR2: SGHRS, YFSETQ. CDR3 sequence (DNA): TGCGTCAGCGAAATGAGATCGGTTCGAAAGACCTATGGCTACACCTTC. This sequence encodes CVSEMRSVRKTYGYTF.

Regarding this clonotype: A much more abundant neighbour one base away suggests this may be a read error. The CDR3 DNA is TGTGCCAGTAGCGAAAGCTTACTTAACTATGGCTACACCTTC. It specifies CASSESLLNYGYTF. This chain links TRBV6-5 with TRBJ1-2; D ambiguous. Deletions cut 9 bases from V and 1 base from J, with 15 bases between. This CDR3 is built from 14 residues. Germline CDR1 and CDR2: MNHEY and SVGAGI.

As concerns this clonotype: This could be a read error, since a much larger clone is one nucleotide away. The chain employs TRBV24-1 and TRBJ1-2; D uncertain. CDR3 length equals 17 residues. The V end lost 9 bases, the J end lost 4 bases, and 26 bases lay between the germline ends. Germline CDR1 reads KGHDR; CDR2 reads SFDVKD. The CDR3 protein is CATGINASTRKTYGYTF. CDR3 nucleotides: TGTGCCACCGGTATAAATGCTAGTACCAGAAAGACCTATGGCTACACCTTC.

This clonotype was detected many times. The CDR3 region is CSAIAGEAYEQYF. The CDR3 bases are TGCAGTGCTATAGCGGGGGAAGCCTACGAGCAGTACTTC. The J gene is TRBJ2-7, the V gene TRBV20-1; 9 bases line up with TRBD2. The CDR3 length is 13 residues. The germline CDR1 and CDR2 sequences are DFQATT and SNEGSKA (reference sequence). V was clipped by 4 bases and J by 2 bases; unmatched bases: 3.

The chain couples TRBV4-1 to TRBJ2-2; possible D gene TRBD2, 6 bases. The CDR3 is made up of 17 amino acids. Per the germline V gene, CDR1 is MGHRA and CDR2 is YSYEKL. Trimming took 0 bases from V and 0 from J, leaving 11 bases between them. The CDR3 sequence: CASSQDGASANTGELFF. CDR3 bases: TGCGCCAGCAGCCAAGATGGGGCTAGCGCGAACACCGGGGAGCTGTTTTTT.

This clonotype has just a few counts. The chain uses TRBV12-3 or TRBV12-4 and TRBJ2-1; 9 bases fit TRBD2. The CDR3 length is 13 residues. V lost 3 bases, J lost 9 bases, and 3 bases stayed unmatched. CDR3 nucleotides: TGTGCCAGCAGTTTTCAGCGGGAGGCTGAGCAGTTCTTC. Translation gives CASSFQREAEQFF.

Ten or more counts support this clonotype. The chain joins TRBV7-9 to TRBJ2-5; possible D gene TRBD1, 6 bases. Trimming pared 2 bases from V and 4 bases from J, leaving 14 bases between. The CDR3 spans 15 residues. Per the germline V gene, CDR1 is SEHNR and CDR2 is FQNEAQ (reference sequence). CDR3 amino acids: CASSLIWSRGETQYF. In DNA form, the CDR3 reads TGTGCCAGCAGCTTAATTTGGAGCAGGGGAGAGACCCAGTACTTC.

This clonotype was seen at least ten times. This rearrangement joins TRBV6-2 or TRBV6-3 to TRBJ1-2; D is unresolved. Trimming stripped 2 bases from V and 4 bases from J, with 20 bases between. Germline V lookup: CDR1 MNHEY, CDR2 SVGEGT. The CDR3 is 17 residues long. Written as DNA, the CDR3 is TGTGCCAGCAGTTACCCAGCCTGCATCGGAAAGACCTATGGCTACACCTTC. Translation: CASSYPACIGKTYGYTF.

The rearrangement joins TRBV7-8 to TRBJ1-5; 7 bases align to TRBD1. This CDR3 is built from 16 residues. The germline V gene encodes CDR1 SGHVS and CDR2 FQNEAQ. V lost 1 base to trimming and J lost 4 bases; unmatched junction nucleotides: 7. Here the CDR3 reads CASSLGDLQGNQPQHF. Written as DNA, the CDR3 is TGTGCCAGCAGCTTAGGGGATCTACAGGGGAATCAGCCCCAGCATTTT.

This clonotype has a count of ten or more. This rearrangement joins TRBV15 to TRBJ2-3; D is perhaps TRBD2 (5 bases). Trimming left V 2 bases short and J 4 bases short, with 13 bases between. This CDR3 is built from 15 residues. Germline V gene sequence: CDR1 LNHNV, CDR2 YYDKDF (reference sequence). In DNA, the CDR3 is TGTGCCACCAGCAGACCCACTGTCGGGGCAGATACGCAGTATTTT. Translated, it gives CATSRPTVGADTQYF.